Given below is one T cell receptor (beta chain) in context. In germline, CDR1 is LGHNA, CDR2 YNFKEQ. CDR3 length: 12 residues. Trimming removed 4 bases from V and 10 bases from J, with 13 bases in between. Seattle cases were enrolled at active infection and followed longitudinally. Per the study methods: Reference gene primer amplification in the assay estimated nucleated cell counts. Libraries were prepared by immunoSEQ multiplex PCR; TCRdb keeps only in-frame clonotypes and omits some of them. For V, J and clone size, that table is used; D and trimming come from the DNA. The sample has approximately 500,000 clones; roughly 89% are singletons. The data belong to a study of blood T cell repertoires in COVID-19. The wider study: Acute-phase and convalescent COVID-19 samples originated in the United States, Italy and Spain. T cells, B-cell-depleted T cells, or PBMCs supplied cDNA or gDNA.

V is TRBV4-2 and J is TRBJ1-1, with D perhaps matching TRBD1 (5 bases). Sequencing was done on a sample of peripheral blood. This sequence originates from a woman in her 50s with COVID-19, enrolled during active disease. CDR3 coding DNA: TGTGCCAGCAGCCCGTATCAGGGATCAGCTTTCTTT. The encoded protein is CASSPYQGSAFF.